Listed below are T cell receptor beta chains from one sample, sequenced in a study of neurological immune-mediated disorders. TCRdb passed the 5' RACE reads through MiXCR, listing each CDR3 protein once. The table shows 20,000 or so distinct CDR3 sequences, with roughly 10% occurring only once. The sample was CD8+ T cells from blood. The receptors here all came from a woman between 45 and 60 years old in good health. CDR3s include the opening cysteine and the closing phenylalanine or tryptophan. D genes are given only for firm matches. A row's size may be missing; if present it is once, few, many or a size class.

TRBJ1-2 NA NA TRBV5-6 CASSFGTLNYGYTF TGTGCCAGCAGCTTTGGGACGCTCAACTATGGCTACACCTTC
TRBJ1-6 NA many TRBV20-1 CSARVGFSPLHF TGCAGTGCTAGAGTCGGGTTTTCACCCCTCCACTTT
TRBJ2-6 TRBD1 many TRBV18 CASSSPGQGANVLTF TGTGCCAGCTCATCCCCGGGACAGGGGGCCAACGTCCTGACTTTC
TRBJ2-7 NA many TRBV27 CASMEGYEQYF TGTGCCAGCATGGAGGGCTACGAGCAGTACTTC
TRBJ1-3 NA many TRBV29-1 CSVEITGNTIYF TGCAGCGTCGAGATAACTGGAAACACCATATATTTT
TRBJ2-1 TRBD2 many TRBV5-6 CASSQGLENNEQFF TGTGCCAGCAGCCAGGGACTAGAGAACAATGAGCAGTTCTTC
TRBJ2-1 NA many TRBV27 CATVEGGNEQFF TGTGCCACCGTGGAGGGCGGGAATGAGCAGTTCTTC
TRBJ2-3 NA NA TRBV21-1 CASSKRDRGRNTQYF TGTGCCAGCAGCAAGCGGGACAGGGGGCGGAATACGCAGTATTTT
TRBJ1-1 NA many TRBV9 CASSAHRGDPTEAFF TGTGCCAGCAGCGCCCATAGGGGGGATCCCACTGAAGCTTTCTTT
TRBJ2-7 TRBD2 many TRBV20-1 CSASGPGLGYEQYF TGCAGTGCTAGTGGACCGGGACTAGGTTACGAGCAGTACTTC
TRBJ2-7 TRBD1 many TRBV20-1 CSASPGQDLYEQYF TGCAGTGCTAGCCCCGGACAGGACTTATACGAGCAGTACTTC
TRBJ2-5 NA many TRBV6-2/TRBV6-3 CASSYEEQETQYF TGTGCCAGCAGTTATGAGGAGCAAGAGACCCAGTACTTC
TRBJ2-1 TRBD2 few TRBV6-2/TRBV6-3 CASTLTSGVYNEQFF TGTGCCAGCACTCTTACTAGCGGAGTCTACAATGAGCAGTTCTTC
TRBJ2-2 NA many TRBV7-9 CASSTSGHANTGELFF TGTGCCAGCAGTACGAGCGGGCACGCGAACACCGGGGAGCTGTTTTTT
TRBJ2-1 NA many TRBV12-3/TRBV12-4 CASTGTNYNEQFF TGTGCCAGCACCGGGACAAACTACAATGAGCAGTTCTTC